The 9 T cell receptor beta chains below were found in one sample sequenced in a study of T cell clusters in autoimmune cytopenias. One tube held mixed TRB-A and TRB-B primer pools for touch-down PCR. From its re-call of the multiplex PCR reads, TCRdb lists each CDR3 protein once, without DNA. The sample table includes roughly 5,000 distinct CDR3 sequences. Each sample's input was around 270 ng genomic DNA, some 40,000 genome equivalents. Sequenced sample: peripheral blood. Receptors were obtained from a human donor with an autoimmune cytopenia or autoimmune hepatitis (not recorded which).

According to its frequency, this clonotype is medium-sized (0.01 to 0.1%). V gene TRBV7-9 combines with J gene TRBJ2-2; no DNA is available, so the TRBD1 call from TCRdb remains unchecked. This CDR3 is built from 16 residues. The germline V gene encodes CDR1 SEHNR and CDR2 FQNEAQ (reference sequence). This CDR3 is CASSLGGTQNTGELFF.

Considering frequency, this clonotype is medium-sized. The J gene is TRBJ1-1, the V gene TRBV30; TCRdb's D gene call, TRBD1, goes unchecked for lack of DNA. The CDR3 sequence is 16 residues long. Germline lookup yields CDR1 GTSNPN and CDR2 SVGIG (reference sequence). CDR3 sequence reads: CAWSVQGGGGGTEAFF.

The rearrangement links TRBV6-2 or TRBV6-3 to TRBJ2-3; absent DNA, TCRdb's TRBD1 call cannot be checked. Germline V CDR1 and CDR2: MNHEY, SVGEGT. This CDR3 contains 17 residues. CDR3 residues: CASSSHRGPEVGDTQYF.

By frequency, this clonotype is medium-sized. This chain links TRBV6-5 with TRBJ2-3; TCRdb's assignment of TRBD2 cannot be checked, as there is no DNA. Germline loops: CDR1 MNHEY, CDR2 SVGAGI. The CDR3 contains 13 residues. Here the CDR3 reads CASRPLREYTQYF.

The chain's CDR3 is CASSFTVNTEAFF. The rearrangement links TRBV6-2 or TRBV6-3 to TRBJ1-1. The V gene's germline CDR1 is MNHEY and CDR2 SVGEGT. The CDR3 totals 13 residues.

This clonotype is called medium-sized based on its frequency. This chain joins TRBV11-2 and TRBJ1-2. Germline-derived CDR1 and CDR2 are SGHAT and FQNNGV. The CDR3 contains 15 residues. CDR3 in amino acids: CASSLDFAVNYGYTF.

Its frequency marks this clonotype as medium-sized. The CDR3 is CASSGLPKETQYF. V is TRBV6-1 and J is TRBJ2-5. CDR3 length: 13 amino acids. Germline loops: CDR1 MNHNS, CDR2 SASEGT.

This clonotype is classed as medium-sized by frequency. V gene TRBV7-2 combines with J gene TRBJ2-2. This CDR3 is built from 15 residues. The germline V gene encodes CDR1 SGHTA and CDR2 FQGNSA. This CDR3 is CASSSSGRRTGELFF.

The rearrangement links TRBV20-1 to TRBJ2-1; TCRdb selects TRBD2, and the lack of DNA leaves this call unchecked. Germline CDR1 is DFQATT and CDR2 is SNEGSKA (reference sequence). CDR3 size: 16 residues. This CDR3 reads CSARLQTSGSYNEQFF.